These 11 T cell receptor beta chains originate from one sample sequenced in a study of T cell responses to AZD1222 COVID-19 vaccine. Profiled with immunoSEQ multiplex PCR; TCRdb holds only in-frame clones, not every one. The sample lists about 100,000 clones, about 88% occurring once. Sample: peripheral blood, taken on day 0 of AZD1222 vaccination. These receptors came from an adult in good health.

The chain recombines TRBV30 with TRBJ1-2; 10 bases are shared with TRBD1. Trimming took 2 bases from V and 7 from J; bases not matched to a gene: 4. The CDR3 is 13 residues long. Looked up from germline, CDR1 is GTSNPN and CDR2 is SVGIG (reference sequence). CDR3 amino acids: CAWSTTGGLGYTF. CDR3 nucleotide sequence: TGTGCCTGGAGTACGACAGGGGGCCTTGGCTACACCTTC.

CDR3 sequence: CASSPGVAYSGANVLTF. The CDR3 DNA is TGTGCCAGCTCACCAGGGGTGGCATACTCTGGGGCCAACGTCCTGACTTTC. V gene TRBV18 combines with J gene TRBJ2-6, with D unresolved. V was trimmed by 2 bases and J by 0 bases, leaving 11 bases between them. The CDR3 contains 17 residues. Germline loops: CDR1 KGHSH, CDR2 LQKENI.

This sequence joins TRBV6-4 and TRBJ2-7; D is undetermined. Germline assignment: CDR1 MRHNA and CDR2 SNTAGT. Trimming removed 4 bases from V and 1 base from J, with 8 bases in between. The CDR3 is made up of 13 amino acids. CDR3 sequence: CASSGYGSYEQYF. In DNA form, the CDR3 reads TGTGCCAGCAGTGGTTACGGTTCCTACGAGCAGTACTTC.

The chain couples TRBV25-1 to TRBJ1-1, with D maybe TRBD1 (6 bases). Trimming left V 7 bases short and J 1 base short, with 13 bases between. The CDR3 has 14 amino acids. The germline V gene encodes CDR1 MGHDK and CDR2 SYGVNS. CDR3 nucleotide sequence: TGTGCCAGCACCGTCGGGGACAAGAACACTGAAGCTTTCTTT. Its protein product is CASTVGDKNTEAFF.

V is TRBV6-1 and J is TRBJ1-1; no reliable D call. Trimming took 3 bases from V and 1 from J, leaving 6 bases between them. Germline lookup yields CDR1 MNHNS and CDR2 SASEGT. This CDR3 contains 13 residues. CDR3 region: CASSDSKNTEAFF. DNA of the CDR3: TGTGCCAGCAGTGATAGTAAGAACACTGAAGCTTTCTTT.

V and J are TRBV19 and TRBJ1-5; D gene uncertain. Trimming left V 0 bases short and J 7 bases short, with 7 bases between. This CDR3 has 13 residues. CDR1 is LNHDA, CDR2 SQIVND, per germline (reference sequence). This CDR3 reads CASSIERRQPQHF. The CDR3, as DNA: TGTGCCAGTAGTATAGAGCGTAGACAGCCCCAGCATTTT. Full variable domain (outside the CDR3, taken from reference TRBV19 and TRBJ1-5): DGGITQSPKYLFRKEGQNVTLSCEQNLNHDAMYWYRQDPGQGLRLIYYSQIVNDFQKGDIAEGYSVSREKKESFPLTVTSAQKNPTAFYLCASSIERRQPQHFGDGTRLSIL.

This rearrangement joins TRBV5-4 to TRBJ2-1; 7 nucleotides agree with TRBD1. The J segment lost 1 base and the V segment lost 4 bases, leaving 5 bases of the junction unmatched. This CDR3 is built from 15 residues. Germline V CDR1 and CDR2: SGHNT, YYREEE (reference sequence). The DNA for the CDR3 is TGTGCCAGCAGCATACAGGGGCGGTCCTACAATGAGCAGTTCTTC. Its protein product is CASSIQGRSYNEQFF.

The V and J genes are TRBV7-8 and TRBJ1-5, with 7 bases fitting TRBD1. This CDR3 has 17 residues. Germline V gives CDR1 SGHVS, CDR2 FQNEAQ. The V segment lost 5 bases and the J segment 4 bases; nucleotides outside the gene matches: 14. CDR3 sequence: CASSAGGYRGFNQPQHF. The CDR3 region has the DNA TGTGCCAGCAGCGCCGGGGGTTACAGGGGATTTAATCAGCCCCAGCATTTT.

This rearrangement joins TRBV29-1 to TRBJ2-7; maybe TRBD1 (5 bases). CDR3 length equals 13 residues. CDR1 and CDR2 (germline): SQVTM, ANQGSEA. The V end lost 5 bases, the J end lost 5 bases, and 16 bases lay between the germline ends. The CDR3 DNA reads TGCAGCGTTTATAACAGGAACTCTAACGAGCAGTACTTC. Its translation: CSVYNRNSNEQYF.

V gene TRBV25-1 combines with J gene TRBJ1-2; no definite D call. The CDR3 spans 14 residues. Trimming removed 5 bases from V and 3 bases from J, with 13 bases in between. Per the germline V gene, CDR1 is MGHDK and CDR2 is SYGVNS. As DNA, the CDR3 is TGTGCCAGCAGTTCGACCCGACGGGACTATGGCTACACCTTC. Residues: CASSSTRRDYGYTF.

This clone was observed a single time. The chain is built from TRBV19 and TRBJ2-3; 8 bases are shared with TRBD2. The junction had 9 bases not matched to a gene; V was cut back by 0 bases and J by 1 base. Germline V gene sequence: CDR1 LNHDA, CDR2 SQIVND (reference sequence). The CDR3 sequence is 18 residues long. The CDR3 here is CASSIEGGGRGGTDTQYF. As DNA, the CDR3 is TGTGCCAGTAGTATAGAAGGCGGGGGGCGGGGAGGCACAGATACGCAGTATTTT.